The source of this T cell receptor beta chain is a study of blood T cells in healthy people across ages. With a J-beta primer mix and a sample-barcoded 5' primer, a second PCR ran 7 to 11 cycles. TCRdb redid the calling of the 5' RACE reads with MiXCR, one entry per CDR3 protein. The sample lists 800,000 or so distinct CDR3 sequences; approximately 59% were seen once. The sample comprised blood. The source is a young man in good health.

The chain's CDR3 is CASKQIGTNYGYTF. CDR3 DNA sequence: TGTGCCAGCAAACAAATCGGGACAAATTATGGCTACACCTTC. V gene TRBV2 combines with J gene TRBJ1-2, with D possibly matching TRBD1 (6 bases). V gave up 7 bases and J gave up 5 bases, with 17 bases separating them. This CDR3 comprises 14 residues. In germline, CDR1 is SNHLY, CDR2 FYNNEI. The whole variable domain, remainder taken from reference TRBV2 and TRBJ1-2, is EPEVTQTPSHQVTQMGQEVILRCVPISNHLYFYWYRQILGQKVEFLVSFYNNEISEKSEIFDDQFSVERPDGSNFTLKIRSTKLEDSAMYFCASKQIGTNYGYTFGSGTRLTVV.